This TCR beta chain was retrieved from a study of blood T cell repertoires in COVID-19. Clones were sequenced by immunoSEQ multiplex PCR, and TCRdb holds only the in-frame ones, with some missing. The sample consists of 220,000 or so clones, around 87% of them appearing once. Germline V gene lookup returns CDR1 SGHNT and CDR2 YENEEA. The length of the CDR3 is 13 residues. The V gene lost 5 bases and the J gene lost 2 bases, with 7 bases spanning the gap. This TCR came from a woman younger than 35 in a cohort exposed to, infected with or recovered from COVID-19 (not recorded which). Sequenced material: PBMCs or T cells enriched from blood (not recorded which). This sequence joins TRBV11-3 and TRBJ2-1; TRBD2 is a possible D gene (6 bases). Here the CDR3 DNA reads TGTGCCAGCAGCGCGGGGACCTACAATGAGCAGTTCTTC. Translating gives CASSAGTYNEQFF. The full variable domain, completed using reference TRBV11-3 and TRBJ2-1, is EAGVVQSPRYKIIEKKQPVAFWCNPISGHNTLYWYLQNLGQGPELLIRYENEEAVDDSQLPKDRFSAERLKGVDSTLKIQPAELGDSAVYLCASSAGTYNEQFFGPGTRLTVL.